This record concerns one TCR beta chain sequence. Its antigen is unknown. This specimen comes from a study of T cell responses to AZD1222 COVID-19 vaccine. Study-level points and caveats: None of the repertoires were sampled until the peak T cell response had passed. Nearly half of unique spike-specific TCRs reportedly avoided B.1.351 and B.1.1.7 mutated regions. Clonal diversity was possibly underestimated, and white British individuals and females predominated among donors.

Some clones are missing from TCRdb's copy, which holds only in-frame ones; the method was immunoSEQ multiplex PCR. The sample lists about 97,000 clones, nearly 90% seen once, with 2.8% in the top ten. This CDR3 has 19 residues. Sequenced material: peripheral blood, taken on day 0 of AZD1222 vaccination. This rearrangement joins TRBV1 to TRBJ1-2; the D call of TRBD1 is as the table states it, not checked on the DNA. TRBV1 is a known pseudogene. The source of this sequence is an adult in good health. CDR3 DNA: TGCACCAGCAGCCACGTTAGGACAGGTACGGGTTCGATGTTCTATGGCTACACCTTC. It is translated as CTSSHVRTGTGSMFYGYTF.